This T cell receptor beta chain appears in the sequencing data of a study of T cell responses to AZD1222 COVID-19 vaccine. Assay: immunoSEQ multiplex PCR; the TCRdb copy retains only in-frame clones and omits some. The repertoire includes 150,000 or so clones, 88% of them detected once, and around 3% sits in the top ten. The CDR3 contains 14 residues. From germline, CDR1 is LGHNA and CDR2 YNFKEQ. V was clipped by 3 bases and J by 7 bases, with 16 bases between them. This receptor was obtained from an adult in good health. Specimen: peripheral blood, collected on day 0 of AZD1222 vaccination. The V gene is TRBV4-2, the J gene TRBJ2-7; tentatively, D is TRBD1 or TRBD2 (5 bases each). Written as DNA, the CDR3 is TGTGCCAGCAGCCATGACCGGGACCGGAATGAGCAGTACTTC. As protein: CASSHDRDRNEQYF.